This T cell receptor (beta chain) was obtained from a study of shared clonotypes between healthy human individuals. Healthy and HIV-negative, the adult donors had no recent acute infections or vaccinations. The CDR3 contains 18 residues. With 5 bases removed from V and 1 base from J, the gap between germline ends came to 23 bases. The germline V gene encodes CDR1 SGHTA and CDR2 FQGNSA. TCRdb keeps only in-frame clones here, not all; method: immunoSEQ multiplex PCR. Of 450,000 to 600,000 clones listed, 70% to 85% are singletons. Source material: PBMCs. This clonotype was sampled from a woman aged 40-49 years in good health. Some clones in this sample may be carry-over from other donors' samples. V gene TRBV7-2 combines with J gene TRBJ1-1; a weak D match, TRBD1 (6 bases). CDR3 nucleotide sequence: TGTGCCAGCAGCCCTACATTTGGGGGCGGACGGGGGAACACTGAAGCTTTCTTT. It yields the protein CASSPTFGGGRGNTEAFF.